This T cell receptor (beta chain) was documented in a study of T cells in Graves' hyperthyroidism and ophthalmopathy (dated by TCRdb to between 2018 and 2020). General notes on the study: Peripheral blood was sampled at the time of initial diagnosis, prior to any treatment. The roughly 94 discovery patients were randomly split 7:3 into training and test sets. In roughly six Graves' hyperthyroidism patients, the study also compared T-cell repertoires from thyroid tissue with T-cell repertoires from blood. The paper reports TCR Vbeta CDR3 sequencing of some 140 peripheral blood samples: over 40 ophthalmopathy, roughly 74 hyperthyroidism and around 17 progressor patients. Whether ophthalmopathy could be predicted prospectively was tested in an independent validation cohort made up of 18 to 20 hyperthyroidism patients plus 17 patients who later progressed to ophthalmopathy. To identify distinguishing TCR V-J signatures, a discovery cohort of about a hundred patients was used, comprising 43 with Graves' ophthalmopathy and under 60 with stable Graves' hyperthyroidism. Following sampling, methimazole starting at 30 mg daily was given to hyperthyroidism patients, and high-dose intravenous methylprednisolone was given to ophthalmopathy patients. Paper-wide results and their limitations: Most expanded thyroid clonotypes (frequency above 0.001) were also detected in blood, suggesting blood repertoires may reflect thyroid immune responses. In validation, the model predicted progression to ophthalmopathy with just under 71% sensitivity and about 73% specificity, a median of 6.5 months before onset. Sample size was not statistically predetermined, and blinding of investigators to group allocation was not performed. Ophthalmopathy was separated from stable hyperthyroidism by a 13 V-J signature model, with over 85% sensitivity and 81% to 82% specificity obtained in cross-validation and 80%/75% obtained in testing.

TCR beta CDR3 regions were amplified from RNA transcripts. For the first round of RT-PCR on the TCR CDR3, the HTBI primer set was used together with the Qiagen OneStep RT-PCR kit. A second multiplex PCR round built the libraries, followed by size selection and purification. Paired-end sequencing of the libraries was performed with 100 bp reads on an Illumina HiSeq2000. Under the source paper's analysis protocol: Raw data were processed with SOAPnuke, discarding reads with adapters, uncalled bases, mean Phred below 15, or no exact constant-primer or identifier match. High-quality paired reads were merged with COPE v1.2.5, and unique nucleotide sequences were defined as clonotypes. Clonotypes were aligned to IMGT TRBV, TRBD and TRBJ reference segments using MiTCR v1.1. Only V-J combinations with frequency above 0.0001, covering 99% to 99.2% of repertoires, were analysed. The TCS score was defined as F50 (clonal expansion) divided by E x V (chaos), with BLOSUM62-based TCRdist calculated between CDR3 peptides within each V-J. Welch's t-statistics and random forest reduced around 550 V-J features to 13, which were used in a naive Bayes classifier (R e1071). The public reads were reanalyzed by TCRdb: fastp trimming at Q25, MiXCR alignment, in-frame beta chains only. Records with the same CDR3 protein are collapsed into one entry carrying the most frequent genes and DNA. TCRdb, rather than the study authors, made the V and J calls. The table for this sample lists 640,000 or so distinct CDR3 sequences; 14% of them were counted only once. The ten biggest clones cover roughly 7% of the sample.

Ophthalmopathy patients had moderately to severely active disease, with a Clinical Activity Score of 3 or more, a NOSPECS grade of 4 or more, and a disease duration of less than 3 months. Any patient with an uncontrolled infection, another autoimmune disease, pregnancy or lactation was excluded. Diagnoses were established on the basis of clinical symptoms, serum thyroxine and TRAb, thyroid ultrasound, and orbital computed tomography. Ficoll-Paque density gradient centrifugation was used to isolate PBMCs from around 10 ml of fresh peripheral blood. Total RNA was extracted with Trizol reagent, and quality was checked on an Agilent 2100 Bioanalyzer. Many counts were recorded for this clonotype. It has no known antigen specificity. Per-base qualities were not stored, and no clone one base away is much larger. Spanning cysteine to phenylalanine, the CDR3 consists of 13 amino acids. Only the CDR3 DNA stays, 39 bases, in frame from base 1. CDR1 and CDR2 are read off the germline V gene as LGHNA and YNFKEQ. Trimming leaves V shorter by 8 bases and J shorter by 3 bases, with the junction holding 6 bases beyond the gene matches.

Recombination linked TRBV4-2 to TRBJ1-1; TRBD1 lines up with 7 middle nucleotides. Sequenced material: blood. The TCR sequence derives from a woman aged 18-30 years with Graves' ophthalmopathy. The CDR3 loop reads CASSQDRDTEAFF. Read as DNA, the sequence is TGTGCCAGCTCACAAGACAGGGACACTGAAGCTTTCTTT.